This is a list of T cell receptor beta chains from one sample in a study of blood T cell repertoires in COVID-19. The repertoire was sequenced with immunoSEQ multiplex PCR; TCRdb's copy has only in-frame clones and lacks some. The sample includes some 70,000 clones, about 91% seen only once; the top ten take approximately 6.4%. Sequenced sample: peripheral blood. The receptors shown here come from a woman aged 70-85 years with acute or convalescent COVID-19. Each CDR3 is given with its conserved first and last residue. The order of the fields is D gene, clone size, J gene, V gene, CDR3 DNA, CDR3 protein. The D gene is left open where the match is weak. Rows may omit the clone size; those that give it use once, few, many or a size class.

TRBD2,NA,TRBJ2-4,TRBV6-6,TGTGCCAGCACCTCCTTAGCGGGCCCGGAGGGCATTCAGTACTTC,CASTSLAGPEGIQYF
TRBD1,NA,TRBJ2-4,TRBV5-6,TGTGCCAGCAGCGCGCGGACAGGGGGCGGCAGAAACATTCAGTACTTC,CASSARTGGGRNIQYF
NA,NA,TRBJ1-5,TRBV28,TGTGCCAGCAAAGTAACGGGTAATCAGCCCCAGCATTTT,CASKVTGNQPQHF
TRBD2,NA,TRBJ2-1,TRBV5-5,TGTGCCAGCAGCTTGTCGGCTAGCGGGGTCTATGAGCAGTTCTTC,CASSLSASGVYEQFF
TRBD1,NA,TRBJ2-1,TRBV5-5,TGTGCCAGCAGCGCCACCGGGGACAGCTACAATGAGCAGTTCTTC,CASSATGDSYNEQFF
NA,NA,TRBJ1-1,TRBV18,TGTGCCAGCTCACCCCTTAACAGGGAGAACACTGAAGCTTTCTTT,CASSPLNRENTEAFF
NA,few,TRBJ2-5,TRBV28,TGTGCCCATTCCTACAGGAATCAAGAGACCCAGTACTTC,CAHSYRNQETQYF
NA,NA,TRBJ1-1,TRBV7-9,TGTGCCAGCAGCCCTAAGGGGGGGCGAAGTGAAGCTTTCTTT,CASSPKGGRSEAFF
NA,NA,TRBJ2-1,TRBV9,TGTGCCAGCAGCGGCGCCGGGACACCAAACAATGAGCAGTTCTTC,CASSGAGTPNNEQFF
NA,NA,TRBJ1-1,TRBV2,TGTGCCAGCAGTTGGCAAATCGGGGGCACTGAAGCTTTCTTT,CASSWQIGGTEAFF
NA,once,TRBJ2-2,TRBV9,TGTGCCAGCAGCGTGACTACTTACACCGGGGAGCTGTTTTTT,CASSVTTYTGELFF
TRBD2,NA,TRBJ2-1,TRBV6-2/TRBV6-3,TGTGCCAGCAGTTACACGACTAGCGTCCCTGAGCAGTTCTTC,CASSYTTSVPEQFF
NA,NA,TRBJ1-1,TRBV3-1/TRBV3-2,TGTGCCAGCAGCCAAGAAAGGGGGGGCGTGAACACTGAAGCTTTCTTT,CASSQERGGVNTEAFF
TRBD1,NA,TRBJ2-7,TRBV7-9,TGTGCCAGCAGCTCAGGGGCAGGGGGATCCTACGAGCAGTACTTC,CASSSGAGGSYEQYF
TRBD2,NA,TRBJ2-5,TRBV10-3,TGTGCCATCAGTGAGCCACTACCGGGAGGGCCGGGGGAGACCCAGTACTTC,CAISEPLPGGPGETQYF
TRBD1,NA,TRBJ1-1,TRBV12-3/TRBV12-4,TGTGCCAGCAGTGGGGACAGGGACACTGAAGCTTTCTTT,CASSGDRDTEAFF
TRBD1,NA,TRBJ1-2,TRBV28,TGTGCCAGCAGTGAAACAGGGGGGAACTATGGCTACACCTTC,CASSETGGNYGYTF
TRBD2,NA,TRBJ2-1,TRBV28,TGTGCCAGCAGTTTAGGGAGCGGGACCTCCTACAATGAGCAGTTCTTC,CASSLGSGTSYNEQFF
NA,NA,TRBJ1-2,TRBV9,TGTGCCAGCAGCGACCCCCGGGACTACGAAGAGGAGCGCACCTTC,CASSDPRDYEEERTF
NA,NA,TRBJ1-2,TRBV7-2,TGTGCCAGCAGCTTACCGGCCAGGGCCGATGGCTACACCTTC,CASSLPARADGYTF
NA,NA,TRBJ1-2,TRBV6-5,TGTGCCAGCGCGGACAGAACTAACTATGGCTACACCTTC,CASADRTNYGYTF
TRBD1,once,TRBJ1-2,TRBV6-1,TGTGCCAGCAGTGAAAGACAGGGGGCAGATGGCTACACCTTC,CASSERQGADGYTF
NA,NA,TRBJ1-1,TRBV28,TGTGCCAGCAGCCAGGTTAACACTGAAGCTTTCTTT,CASSQVNTEAFF
TRBD1,once,TRBJ1-5,TRBV7-9,TGTGCCAGCAGCTCGGGACAGGGTGACAATCAGCCCCAGCATTTT,CASSSGQGDNQPQHF
TRBD2,NA,TRBJ2-1,TRBV19,TGTGCCAGTCACCTAGCGGGAGTCTACAATGAGCAGTTCTTC,CASHLAGVYNEQFF
NA,NA,TRBJ2-2,TRBV28,TGTGCCAGCAGTTTATTCGGGAACACCGGGGAGCTGTTTTTT,CASSLFGNTGELFF
TRBD1,NA,TRBJ1-2,TRBV28,TGTGCCAGCCTCTCCGGGACAGGGGGCCGAAATGGCTACACCTTC,CASLSGTGGRNGYTF
TRBD1,NA,TRBJ1-2,TRBV7-8,TGTGCCAGCAGCTTAACATCGGACAGGAACTATGGCTACACCTTC,CASSLTSDRNYGYTF
TRBD1,NA,TRBJ1-3,TRBV28,TGTGCCAGCAGTTTTGGGGGACAGGTTTTCTCTGGAAACACCATATATTTT,CASSFGGQVFSGNTIYF
NA,many,TRBJ1-2,TRBV6-5,TGTGCCAGCACCGAACAACCGGGAGATGGCTATGGCTACACCTTC,CASTEQPGDGYGYTF
TRBD2,once,TRBJ2-1,TRBV28,TGTGCCAGCCAATCCCCACTAGCGGGGGGTTCCTACAATGAGCAGTTCTTC,CASQSPLAGGSYNEQFF
NA,NA,TRBJ1-2,TRBV7-2,TGTGCCAGCAGCTTAGTACAGCCCGGTTATGGCTACACCTTC,CASSLVQPGYGYTF
TRBD1,NA,TRBJ2-2,TRBV6-4,TGTGCCAGCAGTGACTCGAGGGGACAGGGGAACAGCGGAATAGGCTACGGGGAGCTGTTTTTT,CASSDSRGQGNSGIGYGELFF
NA,NA,TRBJ2-1,TRBV24-1,TGTGCCACCAGTGATACGACTGGAATATACAATGAGCAGTTCTTC,CATSDTTGIYNEQFF
TRBD1,NA,TRBJ2-1,TRBV19,TGTGCCAGTAGTATTGGACAGGGAATTTCAATAGGGCAGTTCTTC,CASSIGQGISIGQFF
TRBD2,few,TRBJ2-3,TRBV28,TGTGCCAGCAGTTTAGATCTAGCGGGAGGGGATACGCAGTATTTT,CASSLDLAGGDTQYF
NA,NA,TRBJ1-1,TRBV28,TGTGCCAGCAATGCGTACACTGAAGCTTTCTTT,CASNAYTEAFF
NA,NA,TRBJ1-3,TRBV11-2,TGTGCCAGCAGCCCTAGCGGGGGCTCTGGAAACACCATATATTTT,CASSPSGGSGNTIYF
NA,NA,TRBJ2-1,TRBV5-1,TGCGCCAGCAGCTTAGGGGGTTCCTACAATGAGCAGTTCTTC,CASSLGGSYNEQFF
NA,NA,TRBJ1-5,TRBV6-5,TGTGCCAGCGGCCATCAGCCCCAGCATTTT,CASGHQPQHF
TRBD2,NA,TRBJ2-7,TRBV7-2,TGTGCCAGCAGCTACTATCTAGCGGGAGAGACATACGAGCAGTACTTC,CASSYYLAGETYEQYF
NA,once,TRBJ1-4,TRBV28,TGTGCCAGCAGTTTACCACCCGGTGAAAAACTGTTTTTT,CASSLPPGEKLFF
NA,NA,TRBJ2-2,TRBV19,TGTGCCAGTAGTATAGACCGGGCCGGGGAGCTGTTTTTT,CASSIDRAGELFF
NA,NA,TRBJ1-1,TRBV19,TGTGCCAGTAGTCTCGGTGCCCGGAACACTGAAGCTTTCTTT,CASSLGARNTEAFF